The sequence of this TCR beta chain was determined in a study of glioma-infiltrating T cells. This CDR3 spans 15 amino acids. Germline V gene data show CDR1 as DFQATT and CDR2 as SNEGSKA (reference sequence). Trimming took off 4 bases at V and 1 base at J, with 17 bases between the two ends. In this sample, this clonotype turned up a few times. Using RNA template, CDR3s of TCR alpha and beta were amplified with iRepertoire arm-PCR. TCRdb itself ran the multiplex PCR reads through MiXCR, one entry per CDR3 protein. The sample records roughly 350,000 distinct CDR3 sequences, 35% to 45% being singletons.

The chain employs TRBV20-1 and TRBJ2-7, with unresolved D. The receptor comes from a human donor with low-grade glioma or glioblastoma, undergoing nonglioma brain surgery, or in good health (not recorded which). Sequencing was carried out using glioma tissue, nonneoplastic brain tissue, or PBMCs (not recorded which). CDR3 protein: CSAKPASGQSYEQYF. The CDR3 region has the DNA TGCAGTGCTAAACCCGCGTCGGGTCAATCCTACGAGCAGTACTTC.